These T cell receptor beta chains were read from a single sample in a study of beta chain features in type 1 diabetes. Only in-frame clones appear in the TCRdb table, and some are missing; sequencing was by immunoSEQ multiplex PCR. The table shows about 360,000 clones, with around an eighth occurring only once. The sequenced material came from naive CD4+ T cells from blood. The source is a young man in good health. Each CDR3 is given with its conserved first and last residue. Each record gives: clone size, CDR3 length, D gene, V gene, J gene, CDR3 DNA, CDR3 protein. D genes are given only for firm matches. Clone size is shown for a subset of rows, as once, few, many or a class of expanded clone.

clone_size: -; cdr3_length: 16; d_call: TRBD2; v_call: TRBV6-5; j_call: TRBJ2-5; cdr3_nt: TGTGCCAGCAGTTATGGGGCTAGCGGAGACCAAGAGACCCAGTACTTC; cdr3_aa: CASSYGASGDQETQYF
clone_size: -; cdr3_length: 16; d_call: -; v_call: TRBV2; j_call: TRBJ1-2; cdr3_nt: TGTGCCAGCAGTGATCTTGACTTCGGGGCTAACTATGGCTACACCTTC; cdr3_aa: CASSDLDFGANYGYTF
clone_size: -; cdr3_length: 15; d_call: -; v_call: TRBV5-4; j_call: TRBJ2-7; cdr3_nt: TGTGCCAGCAGCTTAGGGAGGACAGGTCCCTACGAGCAGTACTTC; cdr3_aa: CASSLGRTGPYEQYF
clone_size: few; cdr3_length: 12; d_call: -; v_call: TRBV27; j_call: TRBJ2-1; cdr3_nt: TGTGCCAGCGGGAGACCGGATTCTGAGCAGTTCTTC; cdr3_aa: CASGRPDSEQFF
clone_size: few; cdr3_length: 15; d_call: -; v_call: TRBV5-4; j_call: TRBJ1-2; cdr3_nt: TGTGCCAGCAGCTTGGGACAGACTCTTAACTATGGCTACACCTTC; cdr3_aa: CASSLGQTLNYGYTF
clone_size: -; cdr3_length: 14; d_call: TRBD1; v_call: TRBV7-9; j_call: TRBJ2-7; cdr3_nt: TGTGCCAGCACGAAGCGACAGGGCAGGCACGAGCAGTACTTC; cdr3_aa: CASTKRQGRHEQYF
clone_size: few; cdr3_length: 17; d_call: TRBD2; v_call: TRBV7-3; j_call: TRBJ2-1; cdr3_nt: TGTGCCAGCAGCTCTCCCGGTGGTAGCGGGAGTTACAATGAGCAGTTCTTC; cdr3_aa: CASSSPGGSGSYNEQFF
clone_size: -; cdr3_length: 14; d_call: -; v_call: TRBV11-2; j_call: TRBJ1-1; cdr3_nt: TGTGCCAGCAGCTTTCAGGGCCGGAACACTGAAGCTTTCTTT; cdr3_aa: CASSFQGRNTEAFF
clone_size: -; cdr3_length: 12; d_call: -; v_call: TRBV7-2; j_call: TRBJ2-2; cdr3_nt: TGTGCCAGCAGCTTAGATGCGGGGGAGCTGTTTTTT; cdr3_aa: CASSLDAGELFF
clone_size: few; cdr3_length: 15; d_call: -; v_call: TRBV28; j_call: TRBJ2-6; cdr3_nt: TGTGCCAGCACTTTAGCAGGGTCGGGGGCCAACGTCCTGACTTTC; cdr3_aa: CASTLAGSGANVLTF